This TCR beta chain is from a study of cytotoxic CD8 clonotypes in ibrutinib-treated CLL. Study-wide points: Baseline clonality, above age-matched healthy donor levels, tracked circulating CD8+ T-cell counts.

About this clone: Its specificity is not known.

From cryopreserved PBMCs came 1.5 to 2.5 micrograms of genomic DNA used for TCR beta libraries. The method was immunoSEQ multiplex PCR; TCRdb's version includes in-frame clones alone and lacks a portion of them. The sample includes around 310,000 clones, 80% of them seen just once. This CDR3 is 11 amino acids long. V dropped 6 bases and J dropped 7 bases, with 9 bases sitting between them. Germline values: CDR1 SNHLY, CDR2 FYNNEI. This TCR derives from a human donor with chronic lymphocytic leukemia. Source: PBMCs, taken before ibrutinib treatment. The genes are TRBV2 and TRBJ1-2, with no clear D. The CDR3 here is CASRPEGGYTF. In DNA form, the CDR3 reads TGTGCCAGCAGACCCGAGGGTGGCTACACCTTC. The full variable domain, rest sourced from reference TRBV2 and TRBJ1-2, is EPEVTQTPSHQVTQMGQEVILRCVPISNHLYFYWYRQILGQKVEFLVSFYNNEISEKSEIFDDQFSVERPDGSNFTLKIRSTKLEDSAMYFCASRPEGGYTFGSGTRLTVV.